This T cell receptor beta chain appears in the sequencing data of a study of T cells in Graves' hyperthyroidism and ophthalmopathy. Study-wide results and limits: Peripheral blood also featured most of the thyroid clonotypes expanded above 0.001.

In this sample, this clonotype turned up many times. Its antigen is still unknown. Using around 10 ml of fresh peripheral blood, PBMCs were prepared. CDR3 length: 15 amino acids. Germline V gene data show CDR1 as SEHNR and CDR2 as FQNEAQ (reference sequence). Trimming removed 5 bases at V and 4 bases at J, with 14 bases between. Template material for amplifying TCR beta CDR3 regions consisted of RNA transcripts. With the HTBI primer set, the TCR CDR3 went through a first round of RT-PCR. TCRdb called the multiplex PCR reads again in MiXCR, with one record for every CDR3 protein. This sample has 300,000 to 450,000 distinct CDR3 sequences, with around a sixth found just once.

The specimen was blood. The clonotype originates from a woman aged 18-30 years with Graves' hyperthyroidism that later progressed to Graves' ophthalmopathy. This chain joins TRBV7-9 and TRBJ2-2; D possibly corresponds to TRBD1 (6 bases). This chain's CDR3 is CASSALQGGTGELFF. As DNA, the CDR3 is TGTGCCAGCAGCGCCTTGCAAGGGGGCACCGGGGAGCTGTTTTTT. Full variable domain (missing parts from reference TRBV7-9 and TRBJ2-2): DTGVSQNPRHKITKRGQNVTFRCDPISEHNRLYWYRQTLGQGPEFLTYFQNEAQLEKSRLLSDRFSAERPKGSFSTLEIQRTEQGDSAMYLCASSALQGGTGELFFGEGSRLTVL.